This TCR beta chain emerged from a study of response to subunit inactivated influenza vaccine. The table lists this clonotype with a few counts. J was trimmed by 2 bases and V by 5 bases; bases with no gene match: 2. The CDR3 contains 14 residues. Germline V lookup: CDR1 LGHNA, CDR2 YSLEER. Using its own MiXCR run on the RT-PCR reads, TCRdb lists one record per CDR3 protein. The table records some 570,000 distinct CDR3 sequences, about 10% of them present only once. Another study also made use of these data, one on T cells expressing NK-cell markers. That study reports: A 5'RACE template switching approach incorporating UMIs was used to make TCR beta cDNA. Within the sequenced cohort of eight donors, seven exhibited HCMV seropositivity and one was seronegative. Restriction of the sorted population to alpha-beta TCR T cells was achieved in several experiments with an anti-gamma-delta TCR antibody.

The chain joins TRBV4-3 to TRBJ2-2, with 7 bases lining up with TRBD2. The sample was PBMCs from blood, taken on the day of vaccination. The clonotype originates from a man aged 45 to 65 who received an inactivated influenza vaccine. The CDR3 sequence: CASSAGVNTGELFF. The CDR3 DNA reads TGCGCCAGCAGCGCGGGGGTCAACACCGGGGAGCTGTTTTTT.